The 10 T cell receptor beta chains in this list originate from one sample, sequenced in a study of T-cell reconstitution after alpha-beta-depleted transplantation in children. During its preparation, the TCRbeta library received unique molecular identifiers. TCRdb reanalysed the PCR reads using MiXCR and keeps one entry per CDR3 protein. The repertoire consists of 400,000 to 450,000 distinct CDR3 sequences, with about 40% occurring once and the leading ten covering 27%. Sample: PBMCs, taken before TCRalphabeta/CD19-depleted stem cell transplant. These receptors were taken from a girl aged 2 to 9 with aplastic anemia, due to receive a stem cell transplant.

This clonotype has only a few counts. V is TRBV20-1 and J is TRBJ1-1; possibly TRBD1 for D (5 bases). The CDR3 extends over 11 amino acids. Germline lookup yields CDR1 DFQATT and CDR2 SNEGSKA (reference sequence). Trimming took 4 bases from V and 3 from J, leaving 6 bases between them. The CDR3 loop is CSATGDTEAFF. The CDR3, as DNA: TGCAGTGCTACGGGGGACACTGAAGCTTTCTTT.

Details on this clonotype: Because the CDR3's place on the DNA is in doubt, the DNA is left out and the CDR3 is given as listed by TCRdb. The chain recombines TRBV29-1 with TRBJ2-2; the DNA was not compared with TRBD2, the D call given in the table. The CDR3 is 16 amino acids in total, end residues counted. Germline V gives CDR1 SQVTM, CDR2 ANQGSEA. The CDR3: CSVDWASGSHTGEPIF.

The chain recombines TRBV5-6 with TRBJ2-5; 7 positions match TRBD1. Germline V CDR1 and CDR2: SGHDT, YYEEEE. The CDR3 spans 16 residues. V lost 4 bases, J lost 4 bases, and 13 bases stayed unmatched. CDR3 in DNA: TGTGCCAGCAGCCGTACAGGGGCCCGGATTGGAGAGACCCAGTACTTC. It translates to CASSRTGARIGETQYF.

V usage is TRBV7-6 and J usage is TRBJ1-3, with TRBD1 matching 8 bases. Trimming removed 4 bases from V and 0 bases from J; junction bases left unmatched: 8. The CDR3 contains 17 residues. Germline V gives CDR1 SGHVS, CDR2 FNYEAQ. CDR3 sequence reads: CASSSGRTGTSGNTIYF. DNA of the CDR3: TGTGCCAGCAGCTCGGGACGGACAGGGACCTCTGGAAACACCATATATTTT.

The rearrangement joins TRBV5-1 to TRBJ2-1; D is unresolved. V lost 1 base to trimming and J lost 5 bases, with 4 bases between them. There are 12 residues in the CDR3. Germline values: CDR1 SGHRS, CDR2 YFSETQ. The CDR3 protein is CASSLQHNEQFF. The CDR3 DNA reads as TGCGCCAGCAGCTTGCAACACAATGAGCAGTTCTTC.

This clonotype was counted at least ten times. This chain joins TRBV9 and TRBJ2-3; D is undetermined. The V end was cut by 0 bases, the J end by 3 bases, with 11 bases between. Germline values: CDR1 SGDLS, CDR2 YYNGEE. The CDR3 covers 15 residues. CDR3 nucleotides: TGTGCCAGCAGCGTAGATAGGGTTGGAACAGATACGCAGTATTTT. Amino acids: CASSVDRVGTDTQYF.

This sequence joins TRBV12-3 or TRBV12-4 and TRBJ1-5; perhaps TRBD1 as D (6 bases). Trimming took 5 bases from V and 9 from J, leaving 20 bases between them. The CDR3 consists of 15 residues. CDR3 region: CASSPRDGVRGPQHF. The CDR3 DNA reads TGTGCCAGCAGTCCAAGGGACGGCGTCAGGGGGCCCCAGCATTTT.

This clonotype was picked up a small number of times. The V gene is TRBV10-3, the J gene TRBJ2-7; a weak D match, TRBD2 (5 bases). The CDR3 has 14 amino acids. The germline V gene has CDR1 ENHRY and CDR2 SYGVKD. V was trimmed by 3 bases and J by 5 bases, leaving 14 bases between them. CDR3 in DNA: TGTGCCATCAGTGATCTGGTCGGGGTGCACGAGCAGTACTTC. Translating it yields CAISDLVGVHEQYF.

V gene TRBV7-2 combines with J gene TRBJ2-2; 9 nucleotides line up with TRBD1. CDR1 is SGHTA, CDR2 FQGNSA, per germline. J gave up 2 bases and V 4 bases, and 5 bases lay outside the gene matches. The CDR3 is 16 residues long. This chain's CDR3 is CASSSWDRVNTGELFF. The CDR3 nucleotides read TGTGCCAGCAGCTCCTGGGACAGGGTCAACACCGGGGAGCTGTTTTTT.

The rearrangement joins TRBV18 to TRBJ1-1; D uncertain. There are 12 residues in the CDR3. Germline V lookup: CDR1 KGHSH, CDR2 LQKENI. V shed 3 bases and J shed 1 base, with 3 bases lying between them. CDR3 DNA sequence: TGTGCCAGCTCACCCCAGAACACTGAAGCTTTCTTT. As protein: CASSPQNTEAFF.